This T cell receptor beta chain came from a study of shared clonotypes between healthy human individuals. TCRdb's table, derived via immunoSEQ multiplex PCR, lists solely in-frame clones and lacks some. There are 450,000 to 650,000 clones in the sample; roughly 72% occur only once, and about 11% lies in the top ten. Trimming took off 4 bases at V and 0 bases at J, with 10 bases between the two ends. This CDR3 region has 15 residues. Germline loops: CDR1 LNHDA, CDR2 SQIVND (reference sequence). Healthy HIV-negative adults without recent acute infections or vaccinations served as donors. The TCR comes from a woman in her thirties or forties in good health. Some clones in this sample may be carry-over from other donors' samples. Material: PBMCs. This rearrangement joins TRBV19 to TRBJ1-5; D unresolved. This CDR3 reads CASSSGRNSNQPQHF. In nucleotides, the CDR3 is TGTGCCAGTAGTAGCGGACGCAATAGCAATCAGCCCCAGCATTTT.